The sequence of this T cell receptor beta chain was determined in a study of T cell changes during pregnancy in multiple sclerosis. The table came from immunoSEQ multiplex PCR; TCRdb's copy has only in-frame clones and leaves some out. The table includes over 25,000 clones, about 89% detected once. The CDR3 has 15 amino acids. Germline assignment: CDR1 MNHEY and CDR2 SVGAGI. V was pared by 4 bases and J by 6 bases, with 6 bases of the junction left unmatched. The V call is TRBV6-5, the J call TRBJ2-2, with 9 positions matching TRBD1. The TCR comes from a female donor with multiple sclerosis, enrolled in a pregnancy study. Specimen: CD8+ T cells from peripheral blood mononuclear cells, collected before pregnancy. The DNA of the CDR3 is TGTGCCAGCAGTTCCGGACAGGGGTGGTCCGGGGAGCTGTTTTTT. Protein product: CASSSGQGWSGELFF.